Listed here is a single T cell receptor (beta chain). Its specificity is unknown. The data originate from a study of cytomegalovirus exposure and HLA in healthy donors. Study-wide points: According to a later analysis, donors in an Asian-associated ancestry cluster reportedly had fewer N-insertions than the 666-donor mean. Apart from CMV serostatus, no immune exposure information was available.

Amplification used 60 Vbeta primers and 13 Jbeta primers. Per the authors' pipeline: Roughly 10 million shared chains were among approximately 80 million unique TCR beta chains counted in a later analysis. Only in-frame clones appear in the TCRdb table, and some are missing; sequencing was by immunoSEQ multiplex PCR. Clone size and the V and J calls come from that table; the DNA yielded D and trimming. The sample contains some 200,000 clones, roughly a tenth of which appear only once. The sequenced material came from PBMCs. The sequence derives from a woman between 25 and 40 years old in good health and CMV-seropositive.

CDR3 in amino acids: CASVQGHTGELFF. In nucleotides, the CDR3 is TGTGCCAGCGTACAGGGTCACACCGGGGAGCTGTTTTTT. The J gene is TRBJ2-2, the V gene TRBV7-6; D perhaps matches TRBD1 (6 bases). V shed 8 bases and J shed 3 bases, with 10 bases lying between them. CDR1 is SGHVS, CDR2 FNYEAQ, per germline. The CDR3 spans 13 residues.